This entry describes one TCR beta chain. No antigen is known for it. No base quality values were provided; no much bigger clone lies one nucleotide off. These data belong to a study of beta chain features in type 1 diabetes (dated by TCRdb to the late 2010s). Background for the entire study: Mean age, gender distribution, total cell number and subset yield were not different between patients and healthy donors. Naive and central memory subsets were obtained from all 30 or so donors, but regulatory and stem cell-like memory subsets were isolated from only 8 patients and 8 healthy donors. In the study, TCRB repertoires of sorted circulating CD4+ T cell subsets from recently diagnosed type 1 diabetes patients were compared with those of matched healthy donors. A total of over 95,000,000 sorted cells were examined across all samples, and RNA yield correlated strongly with the number of cells per subset. Paper-wide results and their limitations: Because small numbers of individuals were included in the HLA sub-analyses, any influence of HLA type on TCRB rearrangement was left unresolved. A moderate but significant shortening of TCRB CDR3 length was observed in type 1 diabetes patients in all four CD4+ subsets. PCR might favor shorter templates, but patient and control samples were amplified and corrected together, so any skew would affect both groups equally. Because cDNA rather than genomic DNA was sequenced, highly expressing activated cells could have been over-represented, although no difference in activation and CD3 levels was found between groups. Naive, central memory and regulatory TCRB repertoires appeared to be more similar among patients than among healthy donors. At VDJ recombination sites, type 1 diabetes patients had fewer insertions and more deleted nucleotides, which implies abnormalities in thymic rearrangement.

From each donor, a single peripheral blood sample of 100 to 150 mL on average was drawn into heparinised tubes. Using a panel that included CD45RO, CCR7, CD25, CD127, CD95 and CD27, naive, central memory, regulatory and stem cell-like memory CD4+ T cells were sorted on a BD FACSAria II. Every sorted population had a purity above 95%. PBMCs were separated immediately by Lymphoprep density gradient centrifugation and were stained directly, without being cultured. So that batch effects would be minimized, each experiment stained and sorted samples in pairs, pairing one healthy donor with one patient. V drops 4 bases and J drops 5 bases, leaving 12 bases in between. From a lookup of the germline V gene, CDR1 and CDR2 are SGHRS and YFSETQ. From the cysteine up to the phenylalanine, the CDR3 has a length of 13 residues. Only the CDR3 part of the read is kept: 39 bases, read in frame from the first base.

The High Capacity cDNA Reverse Transcription Kit was used to reverse transcribe all of the isolated RNA, meaning that expressed TCRB transcripts were what got sequenced. Deep immunoSEQ sequencing was performed on naive, central memory and regulatory T cell samples, with an average of about 4 million total reads per sample. After sorted cells were lysed in RLT buffer, RNA was extracted with DNase-treated RNeasy Micro or Mini kits, with the choice depending on cell number. To prevent cross-contamination, every cell subset was processed on its own, while patient and healthy donor samples were processed together. TCRB sequences were amplified from cDNA with the immunoSEQ multiplex PCR, producing 87-bp fragments spanning the CDR3 region. Sequencing of the amplicons was performed on the Illumina HiSeq platform. As for the authors' bioinformatics: PCR bias was corrected computationally using synthetic template baselines, and reads within Hamming distance 2 were collapsed, with unmergeable singletons discarded. By aligning reads against IMGT, V, D and J genes, CDR3 length, and insertions or deletions at six rearrangement sites were assigned. Within each subset, clonotype counts were normalized to sorted cell number, after which true diversity and Gini coefficients were computed with the tcR R package. The overlap coefficient, calculated on TCRB nucleotide sequences, was used to measure repertoire sharing. Out-of-frame TCRB sequences from naive cells were analyzed to stand in for the pre-selection repertoire. Imported from immuneACCESS, the table was reduced by TCRdb to in-frame sequences with V and J called. These copies leave out some clones; in studies compared against another copy, an unresolved V gene accounts for under half, and the cause of the remainder is not known. V, J and clone size were drawn from that table, and D and trimming were deduced from the DNA. For this sample there are roughly 220,000 clones; around 15% appear just once. The leading ten clones occupy 0.085% of the sample.

The receptor was isolated from a man in his thirties or forties with type 1 diabetes. The chain is assembled from TRBV5-1 and TRBJ1-1; the D gene cannot be named for sure. Material: naive CD4+ T cells from blood. The cell subset or site tag for this specimen amounts to: true naive CD4+ T cells. The CDR3 has the sequence CASSPTPGTEAFF. The base sequence is TGCGCCAGCAGCCCCACACCGGGGACTGAAGCTTTCTTT.